What follows is one T cell receptor (beta chain) and its context. Using a J-beta primer mix together with a sample-barcoded 5' primer, a second PCR was run for about 6 to 11 cycles. TCRdb processed the 5' RACE reads anew with MiXCR; each CDR3 protein has one entry. The table lists more than 1.4 million distinct CDR3 sequences, roughly 40% of them singletons. These data come from a study of blood T cells in healthy people across ages. In germline, CDR1 is MNHGY, CDR2 SVAAGI. The CDR3 sequence is 16 residues long. Trimming at V came to 8 bases and at J to 5 bases, leaving 14 bases not matched to a gene.

Material for sequencing was blood. V gene TRBV6-9 combines with J gene TRBJ2-1, with TRBD2 matching over 8 bases. The clonotype was recovered from a woman aged 18 to 35 in good health. The CDR3 coding sequence is TGTGCCAGCGGACCGGGGGCCGGGAGGGAGCACAATGAGCAGTTCTTC. It codes for CASGPGAGREHNEQFF.